This T cell receptor (beta chain) stems from a study of blood T cell repertoires in COVID-19. Study summary: The United States, Italy and Spain supplied acute and convalescent COVID-19 samples. Sample material is recorded as cDNA or gDNA derived from T cells, B-cell-depleted T cells, or PBMCs.

Profiling relied on immunoSEQ multiplex PCR, and the TCRdb table lists in-frame clones only, not all of them. The table includes 70,000 to 95,000 clones, about 84% detected once. The sample consisted of peripheral blood. The origin of this receptor is a human donor in a cohort sampled during active COVID-19.

Here the CDR3 DNA reads TGTGCCAGCAGCCAATCGATACAGGGTTCCTACGAGCAGTACTTC. This codes for CASSQSIQGSYEQYF. This chain uses TRBV4-2 with TRBJ2-7; perhaps TRBD1 as D (6 bases). The CDR3 loop spans 15 amino acids. Trimming removed 2 bases from V and 1 base from J, with 12 bases in between. Per the germline V gene, CDR1 is LGHNA and CDR2 is YNFKEQ.